These T cell receptor beta chains were read from a single sample in a study of T cells in Graves' hyperthyroidism and ophthalmopathy. A single record per CDR3 protein comes from TCRdb applying MiXCR to the multiplex PCR reads. This table holds some 400,000 distinct CDR3 sequences, about 19% found once. Sequencing used blood. All receptors come from a woman between 18 and 30 years old with Graves' hyperthyroidism. Each CDR3 is given with its conserved first and last residue. Each record gives: V gene, D gene, J gene, clone size, CDR3 DNA, CDR3 protein. D genes are given only for firm matches. Clone size is not always given. Where it is, it says once, few, many or a class for expanded clones.

>TRBV12-3/TRBV12-4|TRBD1|TRBJ1-1|-
TGTGCCAGCAGTTTCGTCAGGGGGCGTCGTACTGAAGCTTTCTTT
CASSFVRGRRTEAFF
>TRBV6-1|-|TRBJ2-6|many
TGTGCCAGCAGTGAGTTGGCAGCTGGGGCCAACGTCCTGACTTTC
CASSELAAGANVLTF
>TRBV24-1|-|TRBJ2-2|many
TGTGCCACCAGAGACAGCACCGGGGAGCTGTTTTTT
CATRDSTGELFF
>TRBV18|-|TRBJ1-1|few
TGTGCCAGCTCACCTATACAGTCCAACACTGAAGCTTTCTTT
CASSPIQSNTEAFF
>TRBV20-1|-|TRBJ1-1|many
TGCAGTGCTGGAGGAAATAGAGTTGAAGCTTTCTTT
CSAGGNRVEAFF
>TRBV9|-|TRBJ1-1|many
TGTGCCAGCAGCGTAGAATGGGGCACTGAAGCTTTCTTT
CASSVEWGTEAFF
>TRBV4-1|-|TRBJ2-5|-
TGCGCCAGCAGCTACGGTTCTGTTGGCGGAGAGACCCAGTACTTC
CASSYGSVGGETQYF
>TRBV7-7|TRBD1|TRBJ1-6|many
TGTGCTAGCAGCTTAGCGTGGGACAGGGGTAAAACGAGTTCACCCCTCCACTTT
CASSLAWDRGKTSSPLHF
>TRBV29-1|TRBD1|TRBJ1-5|many
TGCAGCGTTGGACAGGGGGATCAGCCCCAGCATTTT
CSVGQGDQPQHF
>TRBV6-5|-|TRBJ1-1|many
TGTGCCAGCCGGACGAACACTGAAGCTTTCTTT
CASRTNTEAFF
>TRBV6-1|-|TRBJ2-7|many
TGTGCCAGCAGTCACGCGGGATCCGAGCAGTACTTC
CASSHAGSEQYF
>TRBV12-3/TRBV12-4|TRBD2|TRBJ2-7|many
TGTGCCAGCAGCGATCGACTAGCGGGGGTCCCATCAAAGCAGTACTTC
CASSDRLAGVPSKQYF
>TRBV10-3|TRBD1|TRBJ2-7|many
TGTGCCATCAGTGCAAAGACAGGGGGCATGTACGAGCAGTACTTC
CAISAKTGGMYEQYF
>TRBV9|-|TRBJ2-2|many
TGTGCCAGCAGCGTACTTGATAGGGCGAACACCGGGGAGCTGTTTTTT
CASSVLDRANTGELFF
>TRBV28|-|TRBJ2-7|-
TGTGCCAGCAGTTCCATGGTAGGGTCAAACGATCAGTACTTC
CASSSMVGSNDQYF
>TRBV11-2|TRBD1|TRBJ1-1|-
TGTGCCAGCAGCCCGGGACAGTTCATTATGAACACTGAAGCTTTCTTT
CASSPGQFIMNTEAFF
>TRBV15|-|TRBJ2-7|many
TGTGCCACCAGCAGAGATTTTATTGGCCCCAGCTCCTACGAGCAGTACTTC
CATSRDFIGPSSYEQYF
>TRBV6-5|-|TRBJ1-2|many
TGTGCCAGCAGTTGCACCAGACTGAACTATGGCTACACCTTC
CASSCTRLNYGYTF
>TRBV30|-|TRBJ1-3|few
TGTGCCTGGCACCCTAGGTACGGGGACCCAATGAGCTCTGGAAACACCATATATTTT
CAWHPRYGDPMSSGNTIYF
>TRBV5-1|-|TRBJ2-7|many
TGCGCCAGCAGCCCCCTCCGCAGGACGAGTTACTACGAGCAGTACTTC
CASSPLRRTSYYEQYF
>TRBV6-5|-|TRBJ1-2|many
TGTGCCAGCAGTTTACGGGGTGGTGGCTACACCTTC
CASSLRGGGYTF
>TRBV12-3/TRBV12-4|-|TRBJ1-1|-
TGTGCCAGCAGCCCTCGAAGGACGAACACTGAAGCTTTCTTT
CASSPRRTNTEAFF